The 7 T cell receptor beta chains below come from one sample, sequenced in a study of beta chain features in type 1 diabetes. Expressed TCRB transcripts were sequenced because the entire RNA isolate underwent reverse transcription. Only in-frame clones appear in the TCRdb table, and some are missing; sequencing was by immunoSEQ multiplex PCR. The sample comprises about 130,000 clones, around a tenth of which are singletons, and around 0.7% rests with the top ten. The sample was central memory CD4+ T cells from blood. The source is a man aged 18 to 35 in good health.

The chain recombines TRBV4-3 with TRBJ1-1; tentatively, D is TRBD1 (6 bases). This CDR3 spans 18 amino acids. Trimming cost V 0 bases and J 4 bases, with 21 bases left between them. Germline loops: CDR1 LGHNA, CDR2 YSLEER. CDR3: CASSQEGGPGSWSTEAFF. DNA for the CDR3: TGCGCCAGCAGCCAAGAAGGGGGACCCGGTTCATGGAGCACTGAAGCTTTCTTT.

This chain joins TRBV28 and TRBJ1-2; 11 bases line up with TRBD1. Per the germline V gene, CDR1 is MDHEN and CDR2 is SYDVKM. The junction had 13 bases not matched to a gene; V was cut back by 5 bases and J by 8 bases. This CDR3 has 16 residues. In DNA, the CDR3 is TGTGCCAGCAGTCCCCCCCCCGGGACAGGGGGGAAGGGCTACACCTTC. Translated, it gives CASSPPPGTGGKGYTF.

The chain employs TRBV2 and TRBJ1-3; TRBD1 agrees at 8 bases. J gave up 1 base and V 6 bases, and 2 bases lay outside the gene matches. Germline loops: CDR1 SNHLY, CDR2 FYNNEI. The CDR3 is 14 residues long. Here the CDR3 reads CASSGQGSGNTIYF. As DNA, the CDR3 is TGTGCCAGCAGCGGACAGGGTTCTGGAAACACCATATATTTT.

This clone was observed many times. The chain recombines TRBV4-1 with TRBJ2-6; maybe TRBD2 (5 bases). The ends were cut back, 3 bases at V and 0 bases at J, with 12 bases in the middle. CDR3 size: 17 residues. The V gene's germline CDR1 is MGHRA and CDR2 YSYEKL. CDR3 sequence reads: CASSQSSAASGANVLTF. CDR3 nucleotide sequence: TGCGCCAGCAGCCAGTCCTCAGCGGCCTCTGGGGCCAACGTCCTGACTTTC.

The chain joins TRBV5-1 to TRBJ2-5; 9 nucleotides align to TRBD2. J was trimmed by 5 bases and V by 5 bases; bases with no gene match: 10. The CDR3 sequence is 15 residues long. Germline V lookup: CDR1 SGHRS, CDR2 YFSETQ. DNA for the CDR3: TGCGCCAGCAGTGAGGCGGGGGGGACTCGGGAGACCCAGTACTTC. This sequence encodes CASSEAGGTRETQYF. Together with reference TRBV5-1 and TRBJ2-5, the CDR3 gives the full variable domain: KAGVTQTPRYLIKTRGQQVTLSCSPISGHRSVSWYQQTPGQGLQFLFEYFSETQRNKGNFPGRFSGRQFSNSRSEMNVSTLELGDSALYLCASSEAGGTRETQYFGPGTRLLVL.

This clone has more than one count but fewer than ten. The CDR3 loop reads CASSPRQLSYEQYF. DNA for the CDR3: TGTGCCAGCAGTCCGAGACAGCTCTCCTACGAGCAGTACTTC. J is TRBJ2-7 and V is TRBV7-9, with D maybe TRBD1 (5 bases). The V end was cut by 6 bases, the J end by 0 bases, with 12 bases between. CDR1 SEHNR and CDR2 FQNEAQ come from the germline V gene (reference sequence). This CDR3 is 14 amino acids long.

This chain links TRBV6-5 with TRBJ1-6, with TRBD1 matching over 8 bases. CDR3 length: 14 amino acids. Germline-derived CDR1 and CDR2 are MNHEY and SVGAGI. The V segment lost 6 bases and the J segment 9 bases; nucleotides outside the gene matches: 7. This CDR3 reads CASSQQGAISPLHF. The DNA of the CDR3 is TGTGCCAGCAGCCAGCAGGGGGCTATTTCACCCCTCCACTTT.